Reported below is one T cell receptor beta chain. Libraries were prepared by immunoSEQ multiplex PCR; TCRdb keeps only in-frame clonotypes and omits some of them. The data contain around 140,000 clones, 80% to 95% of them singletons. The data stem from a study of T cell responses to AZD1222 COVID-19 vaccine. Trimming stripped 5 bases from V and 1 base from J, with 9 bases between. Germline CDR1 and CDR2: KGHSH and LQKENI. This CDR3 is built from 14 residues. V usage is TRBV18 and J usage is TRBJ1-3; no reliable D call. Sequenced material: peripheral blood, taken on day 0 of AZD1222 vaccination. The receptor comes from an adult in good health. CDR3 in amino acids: CASSAGVSGNTIYF. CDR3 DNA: TGTGCCAGCTCAGCGGGAGTTTCTGGAAACACCATATATTTT. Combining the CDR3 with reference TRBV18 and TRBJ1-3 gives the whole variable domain NAGVMQNPRHLVRRRGQEARLRCSPMKGHSHVYWYRQLPEEGLKFMVYLQKENIIDESGMPKERFSAEFPKEGPSILRIQQVVRGDSAAYFCASSAGVSGNTIYFGEGSWLTVV.